This TCR beta chain was profiled in a study of blood T cells in healthy people across ages. Whole-study findings and limits: Donors of long life had a larger count of naive CD4+ cells and greater diversity than aged donors.

The V end lost 8 bases, the J end lost 5 bases, and 9 bases lay between the germline ends. The germline gives CDR1 LNHDA, CDR2 SQIVND (reference sequence). This CDR3 has 11 residues. As concerns this clonotype: Its antigen is not known.

A sample-barcoded 5' primer and a J-beta primer mix were used in a second PCR of about 6 to 12 cycles. TCRdb called the 5' RACE reads again in MiXCR, with one record for every CDR3 protein. The sample has hundreds of thousands of distinct CDR3 sequences, just under 25% seen once. The data were also submitted as part of a second study, on T cells of mothers and their children.

The source is a boy under 18 in good health. Sample: blood. This chain joins TRBV19 and TRBJ1-1; D call uncertain. This chain's CDR3 is CASEGVTEAFF. The CDR3 DNA reads TGTGCCAGTGAGGGAGTTACTGAAGCTTTCTTT.